The next 15 T cell receptor beta chains were all read from a single sample in a study of T cell responses to AZD1222 COVID-19 vaccine. Libraries were prepared by immunoSEQ multiplex PCR; TCRdb keeps only in-frame clonotypes and omits some of them. The table includes some 60,000 clones, approximately 80% detected once. Sequences were derived from peripheral blood, sampled 28 days after the second AZD1222 dose. Receptor source: an adult who received the AZD1222 COVID-19 vaccine.

This sequence joins TRBV20-1 and TRBJ1-6, with TRBD1 as a possible D gene (6 bases). The germline V gene has CDR1 DFQATT and CDR2 SNEGSKA (reference sequence). V shed 3 bases and J shed 9 bases, with 15 bases lying between them. The CDR3 runs 14 residues. CDR3 in amino acids: CSASIPIGGSPLHF. As DNA, the CDR3 is TGCAGTGCTAGTATCCCCATAGGGGGTTCACCCCTCCACTTT.

The chain joins TRBV28 to TRBJ1-5; TRBD1 matches 8 bases. The germline CDR1 and CDR2 sequences are MDHEN and SYDVKM. The CDR3 is 14 amino acids. The V segment lost 5 bases and the J segment 7 bases; nucleotides outside the gene matches: 7. The CDR3 sequence: CASSPGQGVQPQHF. Written as DNA, the CDR3 is TGTGCCAGCAGTCCTGGACAGGGCGTACAGCCCCAGCATTTT.

The chain couples TRBV4-3 to TRBJ1-4; maybe TRBD1 (6 bases). The germline CDR1 and CDR2 sequences are LGHNA and YSLEER. V was cut by 5 bases and J by 7 bases, with 17 bases left in between. The CDR3 sequence is 15 residues long. This chain's CDR3 is CASSLEQGVAEKLFF. CDR3 nucleotide sequence: TGCGCCAGCAGCTTGGAACAGGGTGTAGCTGAAAAACTGTTTTTT.

The V and J genes are TRBV7-9 and TRBJ1-2; possibly TRBD1 for D (5 bases). Germline V gene sequence: CDR1 SEHNR, CDR2 FQNEAQ (reference sequence). Trimming removed 8 bases at V and 3 bases at J, with 10 bases between. The CDR3 totals 12 residues. DNA of the CDR3: TGTGCCAGCTCCCGGGGGGACTATGGCTACACCTTC. It yields the protein CASSRGDYGYTF.

The chain uses TRBV3-1 (or the pseudogene TRBV3-2) and TRBJ2-3; TRBD2 agrees at 12 bases. CDR1 is LGHDT and CDR2 is YNNKEL in the germline V gene (reference sequence). This CDR3 region has 18 residues. The trim removed 0 bases at V and 6 bases at J, leaving 10 bases unmatched. CDR3 DNA: TGTGCCAGCAGCCAAGAGGCCGGGACTAGCGGGCCGAGGGATACGCAGTATTTT. Amino acids: CASSQEAGTSGPRDTQYF.

The V gene is TRBV6-5, the J gene TRBJ2-2; D is uncertain. The CDR3 consists of 13 residues. Germline-derived CDR1 and CDR2 are MNHEY and SVGAGI. V was clipped by 5 bases and J by 2 bases, with 6 bases between them. The CDR3 DNA reads as TGTGCCAGCAGTATAGCAAACACCGGGGAGCTGTTTTTT. Protein product: CASSIANTGELFF.

The chain joins TRBV5-1 to TRBJ1-2; 9 bases agree with TRBD1. The ends lost 1 base at V and 4 bases at J; junction bases unmatched: 5. Germline loops: CDR1 SGHRS, CDR2 YFSETQ. The CDR3 runs to 15 residues. CDR3 sequence reads: CASSLMDRGAYGYTF. Written as DNA, the CDR3 is TGCGCCAGCAGCTTGATGGACAGGGGCGCCTATGGCTACACCTTC. The complete variable domain, with remaining parts taken from reference TRBV5-1 and TRBJ1-2, reads KAGVTQTPRYLIKTRGQQVTLSCSPISGHRSVSWYQQTPGQGLQFLFEYFSETQRNKGNFPGRFSGRQFSNSRSEMNVSTLELGDSALYLCASSLMDRGAYGYTFGSGTRLTVV.

The V gene is TRBV5-1, the J gene TRBJ1-3; D is unclear. Trimming left V 0 bases short and J 2 bases short, with 15 bases between. There are 17 residues in the CDR3. Germline CDR1 and CDR2: SGHRS and YFSETQ. The CDR3 loop is CASSLAAGTATGNTIYF. CDR3 sequence (DNA): TGCGCCAGCAGCTTGGCCGCGGGAACGGCGACTGGAAACACCATATATTTT.

The chain uses TRBV28 and TRBJ1-2; 12 nucleotides agree with TRBD1. The CDR3 consists of 15 residues. In germline, CDR1 is MDHEN, CDR2 SYDVKM. V was pared by 2 bases and J by 7 bases, with 5 bases of the junction left unmatched. The chain's CDR3 is CASSLGGQGAGGYTF. Written as DNA, the CDR3 is TGTGCCAGCAGTTTAGGGGGACAGGGGGCGGGTGGCTACACCTTC.

V and J are TRBV18 and TRBJ2-3; maybe TRBD2 (5 bases). In germline, CDR1 is KGHSH, CDR2 LQKENI. Trimming removed 6 bases from V and 4 bases from J, with 23 bases in between. CDR3 length: 17 residues. This CDR3 is CASSRGPLSGIPDTQYF. The CDR3 region has the DNA TGTGCCAGCTCCCGAGGACCGCTCTCGGGGATCCCAGATACGCAGTATTTT.

This clone has only one observation. CDR3 protein: CASSPLRDEKLFF. The DNA of the CDR3 is TGTGCCAGCTCACCACTAAGGGACGAAAAACTGTTTTTT. V gene TRBV18 combines with J gene TRBJ1-4, with D possibly matching TRBD1 (5 bases). Trimming took off 1 base at V and 8 bases at J, with 8 bases between the two ends. Germline CDR1 KGHSH, CDR2 LQKENI. The CDR3 is 13 residues long.

This chain uses TRBV2 with TRBJ1-6, with unresolved D. The V end lost 10 bases, the J end lost 0 bases, and 13 bases lay between the germline ends. This CDR3 spans 15 amino acids. Per the germline V gene, CDR1 is SNHLY and CDR2 is FYNNEI. Written as DNA, the CDR3 is TGTGCCACCTCATTAGAGGGCTCCTATAATTCACCCCTCCACTTT. Amino acids: CATSLEGSYNSPLHF.

The genes are TRBV18 and TRBJ1-4; D ambiguous. Trimming shortened V by 3 bases and J by 8 bases, and 13 bases separated the two germline ends. The CDR3 covers 14 residues. CDR1 and CDR2 (germline): KGHSH, LQKENI. Written as DNA, the CDR3 is TGTGCCAGCTCACCCGCATTAAGTGCAGAAAAACTGTTTTTT. Its protein product is CASSPALSAEKLFF.

The chain links TRBV27 to TRBJ2-7; D is unresolved. With 5 bases removed from V and 3 bases from J, the gap between germline ends came to 14 bases. The CDR3 loop spans 14 amino acids. CDR1 and CDR2 from the germline V gene are MNHEY and SMNVEV (reference sequence). Here the CDR3 reads CASSLTAGLYEQYF. The CDR3 DNA reads TGTGCCAGCAGTCTAACCGCCGGTCTCTACGAGCAGTACTTC.

This clone was picked up one time. At one boundary the junction diverges from the germline segment, which might be a read error. The genes are TRBV6-1 and TRBJ2-5; D is possibly TRBD2 (5 bases). The germline CDR1 and CDR2 sequences are MNHNS and SASEGT. The CDR3 extends over 13 amino acids. This CDR3 reads CASREEGRETQYF. CDR3 bases: TGTGCCAGCAGAGAAGAGGGCCGGGAGACCCAGTACTTC.